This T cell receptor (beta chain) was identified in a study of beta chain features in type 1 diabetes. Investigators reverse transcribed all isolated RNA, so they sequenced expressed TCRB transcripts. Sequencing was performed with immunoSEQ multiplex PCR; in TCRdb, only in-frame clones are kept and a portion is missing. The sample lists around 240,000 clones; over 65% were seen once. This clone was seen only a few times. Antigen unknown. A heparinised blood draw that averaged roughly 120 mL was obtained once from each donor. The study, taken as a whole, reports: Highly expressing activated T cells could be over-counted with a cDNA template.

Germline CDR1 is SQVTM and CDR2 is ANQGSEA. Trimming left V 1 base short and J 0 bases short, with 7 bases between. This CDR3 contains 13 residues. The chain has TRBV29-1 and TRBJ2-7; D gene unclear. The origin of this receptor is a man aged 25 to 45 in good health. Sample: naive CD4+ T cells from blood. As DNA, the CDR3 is TGCAGCGTTGAAGCTTCGGGCTCCTACGAGCAGTACTTC. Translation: CSVEASGSYEQYF.